The clone carrying this T cell receptor beta chain has a count of ten or more. Per the germline V gene, CDR1 is LGHDT and CDR2 is YNNKEL (reference sequence). The CDR3 consists of 14 residues. The J segment lost 1 base and the V segment lost 7 bases, leaving 5 bases of the junction unmatched. RNA transcripts served as the template for amplifying TCR beta CDR3 regions. The HTBI primer set served for first-round RT-PCR of the TCR CDR3. TCRdb fed the multiplex PCR reads into MiXCR, producing one record per CDR3 protein. The repertoire has hundreds of thousands of distinct CDR3 sequences, 15% to 20% of them found once; the top ten carry roughly a sixth. The data stem from a study of T cells in Graves' hyperthyroidism and ophthalmopathy.

Sequencing was done on a sample of blood. The chain couples TRBV3-1 to TRBJ2-7; 9 bases are shared with TRBD1. This clonotype originated in a woman between 45 and 65 years old with Graves' hyperthyroidism that later progressed to Graves' ophthalmopathy. The CDR3 spells CASTWTGASYEQYF. CDR3 DNA sequence: TGTGCCAGCACGTGGACAGGGGCTTCCTACGAGCAGTACTTC.